This T cell receptor (beta chain) originates from a study of technical replicates of blood from several donors. The CDR3 totals 16 residues. Germline loops: CDR1 SGHAT, CDR2 FQNNGV. The V end was cut by 1 base, the J end by 5 bases, with 15 bases between. Only in-frame clones appear in the TCRdb table, and some are missing; sequencing was by immunoSEQ multiplex PCR. The table includes roughly 68,000 clones, roughly nine tenths detected once. This sequence was found in a human donor in good health. The chain is built from TRBV11-2 and TRBJ2-1, with a possible D match to TRBD1 (6 bases). The sequenced material came from T cells isolated from PBMCs. CDR3 DNA sequence: TGTGCCAGCAGCTTAGTGGGGGCCAGCCTCAACAATGAGCAGTTCTTC. Translation gives CASSLVGASLNNEQFF.